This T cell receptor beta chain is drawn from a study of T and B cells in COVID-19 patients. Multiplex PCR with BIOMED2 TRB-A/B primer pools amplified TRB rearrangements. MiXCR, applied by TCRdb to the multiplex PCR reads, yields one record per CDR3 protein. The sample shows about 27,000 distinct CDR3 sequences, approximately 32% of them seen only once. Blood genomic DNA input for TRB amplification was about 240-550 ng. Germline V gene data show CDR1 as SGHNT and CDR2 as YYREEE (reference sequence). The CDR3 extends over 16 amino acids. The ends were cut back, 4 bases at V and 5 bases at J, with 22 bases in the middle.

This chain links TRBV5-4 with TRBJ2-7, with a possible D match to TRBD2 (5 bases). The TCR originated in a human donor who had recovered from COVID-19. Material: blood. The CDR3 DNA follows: TGTGCCAGCAGCCAAGACCTCAGGACTTACAAAAACGAGCAGTACTTC. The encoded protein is CASSQDLRTYKNEQYF.